These 5 T cell receptor beta chains originate from one sample sequenced in a study of CD8+ T cells in alopecia areata. Extracted from the samples, RNA was reverse transcribed into cDNA to serve as the sequencing template. Some clones are missing from TCRdb's copy, which holds only in-frame ones; the method was immunoSEQ multiplex PCR. This repertoire shows fewer than 150,000 clones, approximately 60% found once; its top ten account for 2.8%. Input material: CD4+ T cells sorted from blood. The receptors were gathered from a human donor in good health.

This clone has only one observation. This chain links TRBV15 with TRBJ2-1; D remains unclear. V was pared by 0 bases and J by 10 bases, with 10 bases between. The CDR3 consists of 13 residues. CDR1 and CDR2 from the germline V gene are LNHNV and YYDKDF (reference sequence). Here the CDR3 DNA reads TGTGCCACCAGCAGAGATAGGGTCGGGGAGCAGTTCTTC. This codes for CATSRDRVGEQFF.

The chain joins TRBV23-1 to TRBJ2-7; D may be TRBD1 or TRBD2 (5 bases each). TRBV23-1 has ORF status, its function being uncertain. V lost 2 bases to trimming and J lost 0 bases, with 8 bases between them. The CDR3 is 14 residues long. CDR3 coding DNA: TGCGCCAGCAGTCAAGAGGGGAGCTCCTACGAGCAGTACTTC. It specifies CASSQEGSSYEQYF.

The chain has TRBV29-1 and TRBJ2-7; D possibly matches TRBD1 or TRBD2 (6 bases each). This CDR3 comprises 11 residues. V was pared by 7 bases and J by 6 bases, with 13 bases between. Germline V gene sequence: CDR1 SQVTM, CDR2 ANQGSEA. CDR3: CSGYEGGEQYF. Written as DNA, the CDR3 is TGCAGCGGCTACGAGGGGGGCGAGCAGTACTTC.

Worth noting for this clone: Other nucleotide sequences in the sample specify the same CDR3. This sequence joins TRBV4-1 and TRBJ2-7; 10 bases agree with TRBD2. V lost 0 bases to trimming and J lost 2 bases; unmatched junction nucleotides: 4. Germline V lookup: CDR1 MGHRA, CDR2 YSYEKL. CDR3 length equals 16 residues. CDR3 DNA sequence: TGCGCCAGCAGCCAAGATTTAGCGGGGGGAACCTACGAGCAGTACTTC. Translated, it gives CASSQDLAGGTYEQYF.

This chain links TRBV29-1 with TRBJ2-7; D call uncertain. The CDR3 is 12 residues long. Germline V gene sequence: CDR1 SQVTM, CDR2 ANQGSEA. The V end was cut by 1 base, the J end by 7 bases, with 11 bases between. This CDR3 is CSVEGELREQYF. In nucleotides, the CDR3 is TGCAGCGTTGAAGGGGAATTGCGGGAGCAGTACTTC.